The clone carrying this TCR beta chain was observed at least ten times. What it recognizes is unknown. MiXCR, run by TCRdb on the reads, gives a single entry per CDR3 protein. The sample contains 60,000 to 75,000 distinct CDR3 sequences, 3% to 4% of which appear only once. These data are taken from a study of T cell repertoires in cytomegalovirus infection. Looking at the study overall: Carrying CMV and the relevant HLA type showed in public TCR beta signatures. General observations from the study: Within the response measured ex vivo, HLA-C-restricted CMV-specific TCR beta clonotypes were dominant. Individuals carrying CMV plus the relevant HLA were identified by cumulative frequency of public TCR beta families.

This CDR3 comprises 15 residues. Trimming took off 5 bases at V and 2 bases at J, with 14 bases between the two ends. In germline, CDR1 is SGHVS, CDR2 FQNEAQ. This chain links TRBV7-8 with TRBJ2-3, with D perhaps TRBD2 (5 bases). This TCR derives from a human donor in good health (CMV status not recorded). Some clones in this sample may be carry-over from other donors' samples. The sequenced material came from PBMCs. CDR3 DNA: TGTGCCAGCAGCGCCCCGGAGGCCGTCACAGATACGCAGTATTTT. This codes for CASSAPEAVTDTQYF.